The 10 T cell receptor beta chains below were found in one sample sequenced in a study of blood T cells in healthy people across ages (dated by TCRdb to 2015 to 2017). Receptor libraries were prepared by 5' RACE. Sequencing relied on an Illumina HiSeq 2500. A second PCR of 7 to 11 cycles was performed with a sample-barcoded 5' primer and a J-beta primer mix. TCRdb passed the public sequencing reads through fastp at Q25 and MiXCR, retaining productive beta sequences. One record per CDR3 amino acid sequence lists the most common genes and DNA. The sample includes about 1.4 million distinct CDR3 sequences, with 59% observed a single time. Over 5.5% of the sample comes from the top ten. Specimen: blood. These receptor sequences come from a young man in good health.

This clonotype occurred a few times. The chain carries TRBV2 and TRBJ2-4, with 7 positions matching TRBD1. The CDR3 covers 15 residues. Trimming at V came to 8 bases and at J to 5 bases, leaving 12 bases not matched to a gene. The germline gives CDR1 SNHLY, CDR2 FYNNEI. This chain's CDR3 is CASRLTTGDQNIQYF. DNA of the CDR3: TGTGCCAGCCGACTAACCACAGGGGACCAAAACATTCAGTACTTC.

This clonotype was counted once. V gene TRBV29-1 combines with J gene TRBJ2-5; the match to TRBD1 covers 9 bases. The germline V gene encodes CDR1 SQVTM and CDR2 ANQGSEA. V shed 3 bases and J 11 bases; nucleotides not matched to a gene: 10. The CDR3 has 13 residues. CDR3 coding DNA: TGCAGCGTTGACTTACAGGGGGCGAATGAGCAGTACTTC. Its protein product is CSVDLQGANEQYF.

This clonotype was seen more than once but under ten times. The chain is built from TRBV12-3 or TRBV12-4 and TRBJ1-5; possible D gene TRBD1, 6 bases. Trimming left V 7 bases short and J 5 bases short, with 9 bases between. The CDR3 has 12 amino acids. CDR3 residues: CASKAGDQPQHF. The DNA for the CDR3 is TGTGCCAGCAAGGCAGGGGATCAGCCCCAGCATTTT.

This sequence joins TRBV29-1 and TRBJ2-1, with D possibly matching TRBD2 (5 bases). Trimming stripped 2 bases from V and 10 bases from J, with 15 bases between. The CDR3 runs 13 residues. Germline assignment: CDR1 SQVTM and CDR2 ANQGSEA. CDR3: CSVEPLAGPEQFF. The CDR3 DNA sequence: TGCAGCGTTGAACCGCTAGCAGGACCCGAGCAGTTCTTC.

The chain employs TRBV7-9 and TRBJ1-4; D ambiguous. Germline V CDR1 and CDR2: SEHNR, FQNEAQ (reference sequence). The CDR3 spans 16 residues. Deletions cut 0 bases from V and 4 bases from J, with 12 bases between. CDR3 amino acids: CASSLALSPSNEKLFF. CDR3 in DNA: TGTGCCAGCAGCTTAGCGTTGAGCCCAAGTAATGAAAAACTGTTTTTT.

The CDR3: CASSVPQVEQYF. The CDR3 bases are TGTGCCAGCAGTGTCCCCCAGGTCGAGCAGTACTTC. V usage is TRBV2 and J usage is TRBJ2-7; D call uncertain. The CDR3 totals 12 residues. Trimming shortened V by 4 bases and J by 6 bases, and 10 bases separated the two germline ends. Germline CDR1 and CDR2: SNHLY and FYNNEI. The entire variable domain, with the rest obtained from reference TRBV2 and TRBJ2-7, is as follows: EPEVTQTPSHQVTQMGQEVILRCVPISNHLYFYWYRQILGQKVEFLVSFYNNEISEKSEIFDDQFSVERPDGSNFTLKIRSTKLEDSAMYFCASSVPQVEQYFGPGTRLTVT.

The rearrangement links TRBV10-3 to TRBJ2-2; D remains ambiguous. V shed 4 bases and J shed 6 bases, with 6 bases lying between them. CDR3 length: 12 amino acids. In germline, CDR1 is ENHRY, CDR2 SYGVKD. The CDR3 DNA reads TGTGCCATCAGTGGGGGTCCCGGGGAGCTGTTTTTT. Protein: CAISGGPGELFF.

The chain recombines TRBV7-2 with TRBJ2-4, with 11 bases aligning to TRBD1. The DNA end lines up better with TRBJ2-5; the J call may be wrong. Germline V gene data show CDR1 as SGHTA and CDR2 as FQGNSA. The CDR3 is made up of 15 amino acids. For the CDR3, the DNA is TGTGCCAGCAGCAGAAGGACAGGGGGCATGGAGACCCAGTACTTC. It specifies CASSRRTGGMETQYF.

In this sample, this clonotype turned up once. CDR3 amino acids: CSVGSGLGTEAFF. The CDR3 DNA follows: TGCAGCGTTGGTAGCGGGCTGGGCACTGAAGCTTTCTTT. V gene TRBV29-1 combines with J gene TRBJ1-1; the D is unclear. The ends were cut back, 4 bases at V and 4 bases at J, with 13 bases in the middle. The germline V gene has CDR1 SQVTM and CDR2 ANQGSEA. This CDR3 comprises 13 residues. Using reference TRBV29-1 and TRBJ1-1 for the parts outside the CDR3, the full variable domain is SAVISQKPSRDICQRGTSLTIQCQVDSQVTMMFWYRQQPGQSLTLIATANQGSEATYESGFVIDKFPISRPNLTFSTLTVSNMSPEDSSIYLCSVGSGLGTEAFFGQGTRLTVV.

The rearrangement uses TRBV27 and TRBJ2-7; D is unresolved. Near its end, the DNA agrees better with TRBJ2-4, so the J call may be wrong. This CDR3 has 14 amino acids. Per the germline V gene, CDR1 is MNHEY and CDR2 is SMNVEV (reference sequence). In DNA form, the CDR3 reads TGTGCCAGCAGTTTTAACTATACCAAAAACATTCAGTACTTC. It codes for CASSFNYTKNIQYF.